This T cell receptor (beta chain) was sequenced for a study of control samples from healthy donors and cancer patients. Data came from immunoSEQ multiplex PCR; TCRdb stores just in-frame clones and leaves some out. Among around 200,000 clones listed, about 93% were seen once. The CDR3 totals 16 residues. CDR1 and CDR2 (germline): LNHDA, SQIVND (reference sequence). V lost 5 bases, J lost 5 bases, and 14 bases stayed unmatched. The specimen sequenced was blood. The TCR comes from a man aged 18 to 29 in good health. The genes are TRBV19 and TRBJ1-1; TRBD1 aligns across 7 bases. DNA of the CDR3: TGTGCCAGTAGTCGCCGATCTGAGGGGGCGGTGACTGAAGCTTTCTTT. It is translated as CASSRRSEGAVTEAFF. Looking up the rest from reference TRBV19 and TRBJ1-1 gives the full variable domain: DGGITQSPKYLFRKEGQNVTLSCEQNLNHDAMYWYRQDPGQGLRLIYYSQIVNDFQKGDIAEGYSVSREKKESFPLTVTSAQKNPTAFYLCASSRRSEGAVTEAFFGQGTRLTVV.